The present T cell receptor (beta chain) was sequenced within a study of CXCR3-negative and CXCR3-positive naive CD8 T cells. This CDR3 has 13 amino acids. The V gene's germline CDR1 is MGHRA and CDR2 YSYEKL. 5' RACE with UMI labels generated the TRB cDNA libraries. TCRdb re-analyzed the 5' RACE reads; it lists each CDR3 protein once, without DNA. The repertoire table contains around 90,000 distinct CDR3 sequences. The chain couples TRBV4-1 to TRBJ2-3. The sequence was collected from a human donor in good health. Some clones in this sample may be carry-over from other donors' samples. Specimen: naive CXCR3- CD8+ T cells from blood. The subset denotes: CD45RO-CCR7+CD27+CD95- naive CD8+ T cells lacking CXCR3 (TNR3-). The CDR3 loop reads CASSQDPSDTQYF.